In this sample, the clone carrying this T cell receptor beta chain turned up many times. CDR1 SGHVS and CDR2 FQNEAQ come from the germline V gene. The V end lost 1 base, the J end lost 6 bases, and 10 bases lay between the germline ends. The length of the CDR3 is 14 residues. These data originate in a study of patients and donors after allogeneic stem cell transplantation. TCRdb processed the RT-PCR reads anew with MiXCR; each CDR3 protein has one entry. The sample carries 200,000 to 250,000 distinct CDR3 sequences, 11% to 15% recorded once. V gene TRBV7-8 combines with J gene TRBJ2-1; D unclear. Input material: blood, either unsorted or a sorted T cell fraction (not recorded which). This clonotype originated in a human donor who was either an allogeneic HSCT recipient or a stem cell or donor lymphocyte infusion donor (not recorded which). It is not recorded whose cells these are; they may come from a transplant donor. The CDR3 sequence is CASSLGTRSNEQFF. CDR3 sequence (DNA): TGTGCCAGCAGCTTAGGAACCAGAAGCAATGAGCAGTTCTTC.